This record covers a single TCR beta chain. Its recognized antigen is unknown. Per-nucleotide qualities are absent, and no much larger clonotype sits a single base away. The sample comes from a study of blood T cell repertoires in COVID-19 (dated by TCRdb to about 2020). Broadly, across the study: The collaborator samples originated in the United States, Italy and Spain and spanned the acute and convalescent phases of COVID-19. A freely available public database, intended as a resource for researchers studying the immune response to SARS-CoV-2, is where the repertoires were released. Samples were obtained from the ongoing ImmuneRACE study (first 160 participants) and from 1,254 subjects provided by 6 global collaborators. Where HLA class I and class II types were available, the types were taken from metadata supplied by the sample provider, not from assay-based typing. Nearly every sample came with metadata listing a de-identified subject ID, COVID-19 status, age in years and sex. Subjects who had been exposed to COVID-19, were actively infected with it, or had recovered from it provided the deeply sampled blood TCRbeta repertoires that made up the dataset. The prospective study material was composed of cDNA or gDNA derived from T cells, B-cell-depleted T cells, or PBMCs.

Participants in the prospective study were aged roughly 18 to 100 years, lived in 20 to 25 United States geographic areas, and enrolled through a virtual design. To assign participants to cohorts, the prospective study relied on clinical history that participants themselves reported in a screening survey and a study questionnaire. For ImmuneRACE Cohort 3, a participant was defined as recovered based on two consecutive negative NP/OP PCR tests, clearance by a healthcare professional, or resolution of symptoms. Each participant in the prospective study had whole blood, serum and a nasopharyngeal or oropharyngeal swab collected by mobile phlebotomists. Prospective study participants could optionally give additional blood draws and questionnaires over an approximately 2-month period. Prospective study blood samples were shipped either frozen or at room temperature before DNA extraction. What the work shows at the level of the full study, not this receptor alone: The amount of clinical and demographic metadata varied by source and participant and was provided uncurated.

The immunoSEQ Assay, a bias-controlled multiplex PCR, was used to amplify TCRbeta CDR3 regions from genomic DNA. Processing in the source paper ran as follows. Nucleated cell counts per sample were estimated from amplification of reference gene primers within the assay. Sequence reads were collapsed and filtered to measure the absolute abundance of every unique TCRbeta CDR3 rearrangement. For each sample, productive Simpson clonality was calculated as the square root of Simpson's diversity index over productive rearrangements. TCRdb holds this immuneACCESS table with in-frame rearrangements only. Some clones are missing; in checked studies, unresolved V genes explain under half, and the rest has no known cause. Clone size and V and J calls were adopted from that table, with D and trimming inferred from the DNA. Here the sample has around 250,000 clones; 86% occur a single time. Approximately 2% of the sample goes to the ten largest clones.

The CDR3, cysteine through phenylalanine, is 15 amino acids long. The sequence is cut down to CDR3 DNA, 45 bases in frame from base 1. V is cut back by 0 bases and J by 4 bases, with 6 bases in the junction unmatched. The germline V gene sets CDR1 to SGHDT and CDR2 to YYEEEE. This TCR came from a woman in her 50s who had recovered from COVID-19. Source material: PBMCs or T cells enriched from blood (not recorded which). The chain employs TRBV5-6 and TRBJ2-7, with 8 junctional bases fitting TRBD2. The CDR3 is CASSLEASGLYEQYF. DNA sequence: TGTGCCAGCAGCTTGGAGGCTAGCGGGCTATACGAGCAGTACTTC.